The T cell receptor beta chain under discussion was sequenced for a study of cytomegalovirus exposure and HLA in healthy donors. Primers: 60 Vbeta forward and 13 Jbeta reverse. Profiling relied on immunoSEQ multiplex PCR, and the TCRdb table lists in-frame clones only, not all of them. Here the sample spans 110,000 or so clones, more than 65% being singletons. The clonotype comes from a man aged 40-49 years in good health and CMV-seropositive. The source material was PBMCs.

CDR3 nucleotide sequence: TGTGCCAGTAGTATGACTGGACTAGCGGGGGGCGCATTGTTCTTC. Translating it yields CASSMTGLAGGALFF. The chain uses TRBV19 and TRBJ2-1; 14 bases agree with TRBD2. The V and J ends lost 3 bases and 15 bases, in that order; junction bases with no gene match: 10. Germline CDR1 and CDR2: LNHDA and SQIVND (reference sequence). The CDR3 has 15 amino acids.